The T cell receptor (beta chain) under discussion was sequenced for a study of T cell responses to AZD1222 COVID-19 vaccine. Whole-study results and caveats: Seropositive status at baseline applied to only a handful of AZD1222 recipients. Donors were mostly white British, more females; clonal diversity possibly underestimated.

Generated by immunoSEQ multiplex PCR, the TCRdb table keeps only in-frame clones and is missing some. The sample shows fewer than 130,000 clones, 87% of them seen only once. Concerning this clone: What it recognizes is unknown.

From germline, CDR1 is SNHLY and CDR2 FYNNEI. The CDR3 length is 14 residues. With 1 base removed from V and 4 bases from J, the gap between germline ends came to 11 bases. This TCR was recovered from an adult who received the AZD1222 COVID-19 vaccine. The chain combines TRBV2 with TRBJ2-7; perhaps TRBD1 as D (6 bases). Material: peripheral blood, obtained 28 days after the second AZD1222 dose. The DNA of the CDR3 is TGTGCCAGCAGTGAAGGAAACAGGGTTTACGAGCAGTACTTC. As protein: CASSEGNRVYEQYF.